The 20 T cell receptor beta chains below come from one sample, sequenced in a study of shared clonotypes between healthy human individuals. Generated by immunoSEQ multiplex PCR, the TCRdb table keeps only in-frame clones and is missing some. The sample records around 700,000 clones, 72% being singletons. The sequencing input was memory CD4+ T cells sorted from blood. The subset is: CD45RA-negative fraction. Receptor source: a woman aged 25 to 39 in good health.

This chain connects TRBV9 to TRBJ2-5; 8 bases are shared with TRBD2. The germline gives CDR1 SGDLS, CDR2 YYNGEE. Trimming cost V 3 bases and J 5 bases; bases outside gene matches: 9. The CDR3 extends over 15 amino acids. CDR3 DNA sequence: TGTGCCAGCAGCGATCCTAGGGTAGCGGGGGAGACCCAGTACTTC. Protein sequence: CASSDPRVAGETQYF. Drawing the rest from reference TRBV9 and TRBJ2-5, the complete variable domain is DSGVTQTPKHLITATGQRVTLRCSPRSGDLSVYWYQQSLDQGLQFLIQYYNGEERAKGNILERFSAQQFPDLHSELNLSSLELGDSALYFCASSDPRVAGETQYFGPGTRLLVL.

The chain uses TRBV28 and TRBJ1-5; D is uncertain. Germline values: CDR1 MDHEN, CDR2 SYDVKM. Between the trimmed V and J ends, which lost 1 base and 7 bases, there was a span of 11 bases. This CDR3 is built from 14 residues. The CDR3 DNA reads TGTGCCAGCAGTTTATTATCGGGCGCCCAGCCCCAGCATTTT. Translated, it gives CASSLLSGAQPQHF.

The chain carries TRBV4-2 and TRBJ2-3, with D perhaps TRBD2 (6 bases). Trimming stripped 1 base from V and 4 bases from J, with 21 bases between. Germline assignment: CDR1 LGHNA and CDR2 YNFKEQ. The length of the CDR3 is 18 residues. CDR3 protein: CASSQAGRGTRTPDTQYF. CDR3 bases: TGTGCCAGCAGCCAAGCGGGACGGGGGACGAGAACCCCAGATACGCAGTATTTT.

The J gene is TRBJ2-3, the V gene TRBV7-3, with D unresolved. The germline CDR1 and CDR2 sequences are SGHTA and FQGTGA. V was trimmed by 0 bases and J by 1 base, leaving 8 bases between them. The CDR3 has 15 residues. The CDR3 here is CASSLTTHRTDTQYF. The CDR3 DNA follows: TGTGCCAGCAGCTTAACTACCCACCGCACAGATACGCAGTATTTT. Combining the CDR3 with reference TRBV7-3 and TRBJ2-3 gives the whole variable domain GAGVSQTPSNKVTEKGKYVELRCDPISGHTALYWYRQSLGQGPEFLIYFQGTGAADDSGLPNDRFFAVRPEGSVSTLKIQRTERGDSAVYLCASSLTTHRTDTQYFGPGTRLTVL.

The chain has TRBV29-1 and TRBJ2-7, with unresolved D. Germline lookup yields CDR1 SQVTM and CDR2 ANQGSEA. The CDR3 runs 12 residues. The germline V and J ends were trimmed by 4 bases and 1 base, with 8 bases remaining between them. The CDR3 protein is CSVGTRSYEQYF. In DNA, the CDR3 is TGCAGCGTTGGCACGCGGTCCTACGAGCAGTACTTC.

This chain links TRBV7-8 with TRBJ1-5, with D unresolved. V was pared by 1 base and J by 0 bases, with 7 bases between. In germline, CDR1 is SGHVS, CDR2 FQNEAQ. The length of the CDR3 is 15 residues. The CDR3 DNA follows: TGTGCCAGCAGCTTAGTGGGCTATAGCAATCAGCCCCAGCATTTT. Translated, it gives CASSLVGYSNQPQHF.

Details on this clone: This sample also contains other DNA sequences that code for the same CDR3. The chain carries TRBV18 and TRBJ2-3; no clear D gene. CDR1 is KGHSH and CDR2 is LQKENI in the germline V gene. Trimming took 0 bases from V and 4 from J, leaving 5 bases between them. CDR3 size: 13 residues. The CDR3 DNA sequence: TGTGCCAGCTCACCACCGGGGTCAGATACGCAGTATTTT. Translating it yields CASSPPGSDTQYF.

The genes are TRBV18 and TRBJ2-5; weak D call: TRBD1 (5 bases). Germline lookup yields CDR1 KGHSH and CDR2 LQKENI. The CDR3 consists of 15 residues. V lost 0 bases and J 5 bases, leaving 13 bases between the germline ends. As DNA, the CDR3 is TGTGCCAGCTCACCACCGTCAGTCGCAGGGGAGACCCAGTACTTC. As protein: CASSPPSVAGETQYF.

This clone was detected only a few times. This chain connects TRBV5-1 to TRBJ1-1; 7 nucleotides align to TRBD1. This CDR3 contains 14 residues. J was trimmed by 5 bases and V by 4 bases; bases with no gene match: 8. From germline, CDR1 is SGHRS and CDR2 YFSETQ. The CDR3 DNA is TGCGCCAGCAGCATGGTAGGGGGCGGGACTGAAGCTTTCTTT. It is translated as CASSMVGGGTEAFF.

As regards this clone: The same CDR3 can be traced to other DNA sequences in this sample. CDR3 sequence (DNA): TGTGCCAGCAGCGTCGGGGGCTACTCCTACAATGAGCAGTTCTTC. It yields the protein CASSVGGYSYNEQFF. The chain employs TRBV9 and TRBJ2-1; possibly TRBD1 or TRBD2 for D (6 bases each). Trimming removed 2 bases from V and 0 bases from J, with 9 bases in between. CDR1 and CDR2 from the germline V gene are SGDLS and YYNGEE. This CDR3 has 15 residues.

The chain couples TRBV11-2 to TRBJ2-1, with D tentatively TRBD1 (5 bases). This CDR3 region has 13 residues. Germline-derived CDR1 and CDR2 are SGHAT and FQNNGV. The V end was cut by 2 bases, the J end by 7 bases, with 9 bases between. The CDR3 bases are TGTGCCAGCAGCTTATCAGGGTTTAATGAGCAGTTCTTC. Translating gives CASSLSGFNEQFF.

A note on this clone: The sample contains more than one DNA sequence encoding this CDR3. The DNA of the CDR3 is TGCGCCAGCAGCTTGGGCGGCAGCCAAGAGACCCAGTACTTC. This translates into CASSLGGSQETQYF. The genes are TRBV5-1 and TRBJ2-5; D is ambiguous. The length of the CDR3 is 14 residues. Germline loops: CDR1 SGHRS, CDR2 YFSETQ. Trimming took 0 bases from V and 1 from J, leaving 7 bases between them.

The chain joins TRBV11-2 to TRBJ2-7; maybe TRBD1 (5 bases). V was shortened by 2 bases and J by 6 bases, with 14 bases between the two germline ends. CDR3 length: 14 amino acids. Germline V CDR1 and CDR2: SGHAT, FQNNGV. The CDR3 DNA is TGTGCCAGCAGCTTACCAGGGCGACCAAGCGAGCAGTACTTC. Encoded protein: CASSLPGRPSEQYF.

V gene TRBV28 combines with J gene TRBJ1-6, with D unresolved. The germline V gene has CDR1 MDHEN and CDR2 SYDVKM. There are 11 residues in the CDR3. Between the trimmed V and J ends, which lost 5 bases and 7 bases, there was a span of 3 bases. The CDR3 is CASSPNSPLHF. The CDR3 coding sequence is TGTGCCAGCAGTCCCAATTCACCCCTCCACTTT.

Many counts were recorded for this clone. The chain is built from TRBV28 and TRBJ1-4, with TRBD1 as a possible D gene (5 bases). Germline V CDR1 and CDR2: MDHEN, SYDVKM. The CDR3 extends over 18 amino acids. V was cut by 5 bases and J by 8 bases, with 27 bases left in between. CDR3 DNA sequence: TGTGCCAGCAGTCCCCAGGGTAGGGTGAATCGGCTGGGGGAAAAACTGTTTTTT. This encodes CASSPQGRVNRLGEKLFF.

The table lists this clone with a few counts. The CDR3 reads CASSSPGLAGVYEQYF. CDR3 nucleotides: TGTGCCAGCAGTTCTCCGGGACTAGCGGGAGTCTACGAGCAGTACTTC. The chain combines TRBV6-6 with TRBJ2-7, with 14 bases fitting TRBD2. The CDR3 extends over 16 amino acids. Per germline, CDR1 MNHNY and CDR2 SVGAGI (reference sequence). With V trimmed by 4 bases and J by 3 bases, 5 bases remained unmatched.

This clone was seen just once. V and J are TRBV4-1 and TRBJ1-1, with 7 bases fitting TRBD1. Trimming removed 3 bases from V and 4 bases from J; junction bases left unmatched: 11. The CDR3 loop spans 16 amino acids. Germline CDR1 and CDR2: MGHRA and YSYEKL. The CDR3 sequence is CASSQPTEGAVTEAFF. As DNA, the CDR3 is TGCGCCAGCAGCCAGCCTACCGAGGGGGCGGTCACTGAAGCTTTCTTT.

With respect to this clone: One end of the junction is discordant with germline, which a read error may explain. The V call is TRBV11-2, the J call TRBJ2-1, with 10 bases that match TRBD2. Germline V lookup: CDR1 SGHAT, CDR2 FQNNGV. The length of the CDR3 is 15 residues. CDR3 coding DNA: TGTGCCAGCAGATTAGTCAGCGGGAGGGACAATGAGCAGTTCTTC. Amino acids: CASRLVSGRDNEQFF.

The chain is built from TRBV25-1 and TRBJ2-7; D possibly corresponds to TRBD2 (6 bases). From germline, CDR1 is MGHDK and CDR2 SYGVNS. The CDR3 has 16 residues. Trimming cost V 5 bases and J 0 bases, with 17 bases left between them. The CDR3 DNA reads as TGTGCCAGCAGTCGACGCGGGACGCCCGGCTCCTACGAGCAGTACTTC. Its protein is CASSRRGTPGSYEQYF.

The genes are TRBV28 and TRBJ2-7; 8 bases map to TRBD2. Germline-derived CDR1 and CDR2 are MDHEN and SYDVKM. This CDR3 comprises 17 residues. V dropped 5 bases and J dropped 2; count of bases not matched to a gene: 14. The CDR3 loop reads CASSTPAGASRAYEQYF. CDR3 nucleotides: TGTGCCAGCAGTACCCCAGCGGGAGCTTCCCGAGCCTACGAGCAGTACTTC.